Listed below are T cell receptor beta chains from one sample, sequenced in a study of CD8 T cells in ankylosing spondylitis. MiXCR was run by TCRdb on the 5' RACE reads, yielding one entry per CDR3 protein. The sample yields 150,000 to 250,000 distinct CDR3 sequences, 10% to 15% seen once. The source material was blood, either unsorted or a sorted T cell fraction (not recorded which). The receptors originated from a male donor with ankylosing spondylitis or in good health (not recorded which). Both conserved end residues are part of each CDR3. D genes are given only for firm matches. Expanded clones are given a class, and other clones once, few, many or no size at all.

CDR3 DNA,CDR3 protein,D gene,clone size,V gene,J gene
TGTGCCACCAGTCCCGGGCGAGGACTCCTCACAGATACGCAGTATTTT,CATSPGRGLLTDTQYF,-,-,TRBV24-1,TRBJ2-3
TGTGCCAGCAGTCCTGGGACTAGCGGGAGGTTGGAGCAGTACTTC,CASSPGTSGRLEQYF,TRBD2,few,TRBV27,TRBJ2-7
TGTGCCAGCAGCCAGACCGGGACTAGCGGGAGAGGGGTACCTATCTACGAGCAGTACTTC,CASSQTGTSGRGVPIYEQYF,TRBD2,few,TRBV11-1,TRBJ2-7
TGTGCCGCAAGAGCCGGGGGTGGGTACGAGCAGTACTTC,CAARAGGGYEQYF,-,-,TRBV27,TRBJ2-7
TGTGCCAGCAGCCAAGAGCCCCCCACTAGCGGGGGGTGGTATGAGCAGTTCTTC,CASSQEPPTSGGWYEQFF,TRBD2,-,TRBV3-1,TRBJ2-1
TGCAGTGCTAGAGAATCAGGGGCGATCACAGATACGCAGTATTTT,CSARESGAITDTQYF,-,-,TRBV20-1,TRBJ2-3
TGTGCCAGCAACTCGGGGAGCTTCCCTCCGAATCAGCCCCAGCATTTT,CASNSGSFPPNQPQHF,-,-,TRBV6-1,TRBJ1-5
TGTGCCAGCAGTTCATCCCTCCGGGGTTACGAGCAGTACTTC,CASSSSLRGYEQYF,-,few,TRBV6-2/TRBV6-3,TRBJ2-7
TGCAGTGCTAAGATTATCCAAGTGGTCTTAGCGGGTGAGCAGTTCTTC,CSAKIIQVVLAGEQFF,TRBD2,few,TRBV20-1,TRBJ2-1
TGTGCCAGCAGTTCCGGACTATATTACAATGAGCAGTTCTTC,CASSSGLYYNEQFF,-,few,TRBV6-5,TRBJ2-1
TGCGCCAGCAGTGAGGATAGCGGGAGGGGGTGGGAGCAGTTCTTC,CASSEDSGRGWEQFF,TRBD2,-,TRBV10-2,TRBJ2-1
TGTGCCAGCAGGAACGGGGGGGATCAGCCCCAGCATTTT,CASRNGGDQPQHF,-,-,TRBV27,TRBJ1-5
TGTGCCAGCAGCGCTTCTAGCGGGAGGGACACAGATACGCAGTATTTT,CASSASSGRDTDTQYF,TRBD2,few,TRBV9,TRBJ2-3
TGTGCCAGCAGTTTAGTGGCGGGGGGCGATGAAAAACTGTTTTTT,CASSLVAGGDEKLFF,-,few,TRBV27,TRBJ1-4
TGTGCCACCAGCAGAGATGACGGACATTTCAGGGAGCAGTACTTC,CATSRDDGHFREQYF,-,-,TRBV15,TRBJ2-7
TGTGCCACCAGCCCGCCGGAGCGGACCTCCTACAATGAGCAGTTCTTC,CATSPPERTSYNEQFF,-,-,TRBV15,TRBJ2-1
TGTGCCAGCAGCCCCCGGACGAAGAACACTGAAGCTTTCTTT,CASSPRTKNTEAFF,-,few,TRBV7-9,TRBJ1-1
TGTGCCAGCAGCACCGGGACAGGGGGCGTGGAGACCCAGTACTTC,CASSTGTGGVETQYF,TRBD1,few,TRBV5-5,TRBJ2-5
TGTGCCACCTCGGGGCCCGACACTGAAGCTTTCTTT,CATSGPDTEAFF,-,-,TRBV15,TRBJ1-1
TGTGCCAGCAGTCCTCGGGCCAGTCCGGCCTACGAGCAGTACTTC,CASSPRASPAYEQYF,-,few,TRBV27,TRBJ2-7
TGCGCCAGCAGCTGGGGACACTCCTCTTTTCCCTACGAGCAGTACTTC,CASSWGHSSFPYEQYF,-,few,TRBV5-1,TRBJ2-7
TGTGCCAGCAGCCGTATAGTCGGGGAGCAGTTCTTC,CASSRIVGEQFF,-,-,TRBV12-3/TRBV12-4,TRBJ2-1
TGTGCCAGCAGCCCCTACCCGGGACTTCAGGCTAACAATGAGCAGTTCTTC,CASSPYPGLQANNEQFF,-,-,TRBV3-1,TRBJ2-1
TGCGCCAGCAGTGAGGGGACTAGCCCCTACTACGAGCAGTACTTC,CASSEGTSPYYEQYF,TRBD2,-,TRBV10-2,TRBJ2-7
TGTGCCACCAGCTCTGTCGGGAGCGAGCAGTACTTC,CATSSVGSEQYF,-,few,TRBV15,TRBJ2-7
TGTGCCATCAGCACGGGACTAGTGGACATTCAGTACTTC,CAISTGLVDIQYF,TRBD2,-,TRBV10-3,TRBJ2-4
TGCGCCAGCAGCTTCAGCGGGGGGCGGAACGAGCAGTTCTTC,CASSFSGGRNEQFF,TRBD2,few,TRBV5-1,TRBJ2-1
TGTGCCAGCAGTGGAGGTCGGCAGGGGGAAACCTACGAGCAGTACTTC,CASSGGRQGETYEQYF,TRBD1,few,TRBV6-4,TRBJ2-7
TGTGCCAGCAGTTCTTTCGGGTTGGGGGACACTGAAGCTTTCTTT,CASSSFGLGDTEAFF,-,-,TRBV5-4,TRBJ1-1
TGCAGCGTGACGGACTCACTAATAGCCACCGGGGAGCTGTTTTTT,CSVTDSLIATGELFF,-,-,TRBV29-1,TRBJ2-2
TGTGCCATCAGTAGGTGGGCCCAACAAGTCGATACGCAGTATTTT,CAISRWAQQVDTQYF,-,few,TRBV10-3,TRBJ2-3
TGTGCCAGTAGTGGCTTTTTGGACAGGGGGCGCGGCACTGAAGCTTTCTTT,CASSGFLDRGRGTEAFF,TRBD1,few,TRBV19,TRBJ1-1
TGTGCCTCCTCCAAAGTTTCGCGAGAGCTCATCTACAATGAGCAGTTCTTC,CASSKVSRELIYNEQFF,-,-,TRBV3-1,TRBJ2-1
TGTGCCAGCAGCACCGACAATACGAACACCGGGGAGCTGTTTTTT,CASSTDNTNTGELFF,-,many,TRBV5-5,TRBJ2-2
TGCGCCAGCAGCCAAGATAGGCTAGCGGGATTCTACGAGCAGTACTTC,CASSQDRLAGFYEQYF,TRBD2,many,TRBV4-1,TRBJ2-7
TGTGCCAGCAGTTTACCGACGGGACCAGGGTATGAGCAGTTCTTC,CASSLPTGPGYEQFF,-,-,TRBV27,TRBJ2-1
TGTGCCAGCAGCTCCGGACCAGGCGCCTACGAGCAGTACTTC,CASSSGPGAYEQYF,-,few,TRBV7-8,TRBJ2-7
TGTGCCACAAGAGGGGGTGAGGAGACCCAGTACTTC,CATRGGEETQYF,-,-,TRBV7-9,TRBJ2-5
TGTGCCAGCAGCTTATCGGCATACAGCGGGGAGCTGTTTTTT,CASSLSAYSGELFF,-,few,TRBV7-9,TRBJ2-2
TGTGCCAGCAGCTTAATAGGGACAGGGAACGAGCAGTACTTC,CASSLIGTGNEQYF,TRBD1,-,TRBV7-6,TRBJ2-7
TGTGCCAGCAGCCCCCCCGGCGACGAGCAGTACTTC,CASSPPGDEQYF,-,-,TRBV7-2,TRBJ2-7
TGTGCCAGCAGCTTGCGAGCGGCTTACACAGATACGCAGTATTTT,CASSLRAAYTDTQYF,-,many,TRBV5-5,TRBJ2-3
TGTGCCAGCAGCTTTACGGAGGAGGGTTATGGCTACACCTTC,CASSFTEEGYGYTF,-,few,TRBV5-6,TRBJ1-2
TGTGCCAGCAGTTTTCTGGGGGAGCAGTTCTTC,CASSFLGEQFF,-,-,TRBV27,TRBJ2-1